The present TCR beta chain was sequenced within a study of cytomegalovirus exposure and HLA in healthy donors. Study observations and caveats: Analyses of presence and absence presupposed an approximately uniform sequencing depth across donors. A few chains linked to CMV were shown in vitro to be specific for CMV antigens.

On this clone itself: As yet, its antigen is unknown.

CDR1 is ENHRY, CDR2 SYGVKD, per germline. The CDR3 loop spans 12 amino acids. V gave up 6 bases and J gave up 7 bases; unmatched junction bases: 4. PCR was performed using 60 Vbeta and 13 Jbeta primers. The data were produced by immunoSEQ multiplex PCR, yet TCRdb's version contains in-frame clones alone and is incomplete. The repertoire has approximately 240,000 clones, approximately 82% of them found once; the top ten carry 0.5% to 0.7%. The source of this sequence is a woman in her thirties or forties in good health and CMV-seronegative. The chain couples TRBV10-3 to TRBJ1-1; TRBD1 matches at 8 bases. Sequencing used PBMCs. This chain's CDR3 is CAIRGTGREAFF. The CDR3, as DNA: TGTGCCATCAGAGGGACAGGCCGTGAAGCTTTCTTT.